The 25 T cell receptor beta chains presented below share a single source sample, sequenced in a study of T cell repertoires in cytomegalovirus infection. TCRdb passed the reads through MiXCR, listing each CDR3 protein once. Of roughly 46,000 distinct CDR3 sequences listed, approximately 22% are singletons. Their specific antigens are unknown. Specimen: PBMCs, sequenced either directly or after in vitro stimulation (not recorded which). The receptors were sampled from a human donor in good health (CMV status not recorded). Some clones in this sample may be carry-over from other donors' samples.

This clonotype was detected only a few times. The gene calls are TRBV7-9 and TRBJ2-5; D is perhaps TRBD1 (5 bases). The V end was cut by 5 bases, the J end by 5 bases, with 15 bases between. This CDR3 region has 14 residues. The V gene's germline CDR1 is SEHNR and CDR2 FQNEAQ (reference sequence). This chain's CDR3 is CASSKEGAFETQYF. The CDR3 coding sequence is TGTGCCAGCAGCAAGGAAGGGGCGTTCGAGACCCAGTACTTC.

There are many counts of this clonotype. V and J are TRBV7-9 and TRBJ1-4; D might be TRBD1 (6 bases). Per germline, CDR1 SEHNR and CDR2 FQNEAQ (reference sequence). V gave up 5 bases and J gave up 5 bases, with 12 bases separating them. The CDR3 is 14 residues long. CDR3 bases: TGTGCCAGCAGCCCAGGAAGGGGGAATGAAAAACTGTTTTTT. This translates into CASSPGRGNEKLFF.

The rearrangement links TRBV2 to TRBJ2-7; the D is unclear. The germline V gene encodes CDR1 SNHLY and CDR2 FYNNEI. Trimming stripped 8 bases from V and 6 bases from J, with 8 bases between. There are 10 residues in the CDR3. In nucleotides, the CDR3 is TGTGCCAGCGGAAAGGCCGAGCAGTACTTC. It codes for CASGKAEQYF.

This clonotype was seen at least ten times. The V gene is TRBV10-3, the J gene TRBJ2-7; D is undetermined. Germline V gene lookup returns CDR1 ENHRY and CDR2 SYGVKD. V lost 8 bases, J lost 0 bases, and 11 bases lay in between. The CDR3 spans 13 residues. The CDR3 is CAIGYGLSYEQYF. Here the CDR3 DNA reads TGTGCCATCGGTTACGGCCTCTCCTACGAGCAGTACTTC.

The V call is TRBV12-3 or TRBV12-4, the J call TRBJ1-4; D gene unclear. V lost 2 bases to trimming and J lost 8 bases, with 12 bases between them. The CDR3 loop spans 14 amino acids. The CDR3 nucleotides read TGTGCCAGCAGTTTAACCAGGAGCGGCGAAAAACTGTTTTTT. Its translation: CASSLTRSGEKLFF.

This clonotype was detected a few times. The J gene is TRBJ2-7, the V gene TRBV6-2 or TRBV6-3; D gene uncertain. Deletions cut 6 bases from V and 2 bases from J, with 8 bases between. Germline CDR1 MNHEY, CDR2 SVGEGT. The length of the CDR3 is 12 residues. The CDR3 sequence: CASSLTTYEQYF. CDR3 DNA sequence: TGTGCCAGCAGCCTTACTACCTACGAGCAGTACTTC.

This chain links TRBV6-8 with TRBJ1-1; a weak D match, TRBD1 (5 bases). Trimming shortened V by 6 bases and J by 7 bases, and 15 bases separated the two germline ends. This CDR3 has 13 residues. Germline lookup yields CDR1 MNHGY and CDR2 SAAAGT. The CDR3 bases are TGTGCCAGCAGCCTAAGACAGCCCTTTGAAGCTTTCTTT. Protein: CASSLRQPFEAFF.

This clonotype was observed at least ten times. The gene calls are TRBV10-3 and TRBJ1-3; D gene unclear. V lost 3 bases to trimming and J lost 0 bases, with 6 bases between them. CDR3 length: 14 residues. Germline-derived CDR1 and CDR2 are ENHRY and SYGVKD. The CDR3 loop is CAISDRGSGNTIYF. The CDR3 bases are TGTGCCATCAGTGATCGGGGCTCTGGAAACACCATATATTTT.

This clonotype appeared a single time. The V call is TRBV6-1, the J call TRBJ1-2; no definite D call. This CDR3 comprises 13 residues. The V gene's germline CDR1 is MNHNS and CDR2 SASEGT. The ends were cut back, 8 bases at V and 8 bases at J, with 18 bases in the middle. CDR3 coding DNA: TGTGCCAGCGCCTCGCAAAACTTTCCAGGCTACACCTTC. It is translated as CASASQNFPGYTF.

In the case of this clonotype: No conserved phenylalanine or tryptophan ends this CDR3, so it is likely a read error. Because the CDR3's place on the DNA is in doubt, the DNA is left out and the CDR3 is given as listed by TCRdb. This sequence joins TRBV11-3 and TRBJ2-5. The CDR3 comprises 8 residues, both ends counted. Germline assignment: CDR1 SGHNT and CDR2 YENEEA. CDR3 sequence reads: CASSPPTY.

The chain links TRBV23-1 to TRBJ1-5; D remains ambiguous. TRBV23-1 is reported as an ORF; its role is uncertain. The CDR3 length is 11 residues. V lost 7 bases and J lost 4, with 5 bases in between. DNA of the CDR3: TGCGCCAGCATGGGGAATCAGCCCCAGCATTTT. Translation: CASMGNQPQHF.

This clonotype was counted many times. V gene TRBV7-8 combines with J gene TRBJ2-7; TRBD2 might be the D (6 bases). V was pared by 5 bases and J by 8 bases, with 19 bases between. CDR1 is SGHVS, CDR2 FQNEAQ, per germline. The CDR3 is 14 residues long. CDR3 DNA: TGTGCCAGCAGCGCTGCTGTCGGGGGTGTCCAGCAGTACTTC. Its translation is CASSAAVGGVQQYF.

In this sample, this clonotype turned up many times. This rearrangement joins TRBV11-2 to TRBJ2-2; tentatively, D is TRBD1 (6 bases). V lost 4 bases to trimming and J lost 6 bases, with 15 bases between them. This CDR3 contains 15 residues. The germline CDR1 and CDR2 sequences are SGHAT and FQNNGV. The CDR3 bases are TGTGCCAGCAGCTCAACAGGGTTAAGCGCCGGGGAGCTGTTTTTT. Translation: CASSSTGLSAGELFF.

The rearrangement uses TRBV4-1 and TRBJ2-5; 13 nucleotides line up with TRBD2. The CDR3 length is 17 residues. The germline V gene encodes CDR1 MGHRA and CDR2 YSYEKL. Losses at the gene ends were 1 base for V and 1 base for J; bases not matched to a gene: 3. The chain's CDR3 is CASSQGLAGGFQETQYF. DNA for the CDR3: TGCGCCAGCAGCCAAGGACTAGCGGGGGGTTTCCAAGAGACCCAGTACTTC.

At least ten counts were recorded for this clonotype. The chain combines TRBV6-5 with TRBJ2-7, with a weak D call TRBD2 (5 bases). Germline CDR1 is MNHEY and CDR2 is SVGAGI. V was cut by 2 bases and J by 3 bases, with 11 bases left in between. The CDR3 length is 14 residues. Here the CDR3 DNA reads TGTGCCAGCAGTTACCAACCGGGGAGCTACGAGCAGTACTTC. It yields the protein CASSYQPGSYEQYF.

The table lists this clonotype with many counts. The chain combines TRBV12-3 or TRBV12-4 with TRBJ1-5, with D unresolved. V dropped 3 bases and J dropped 5 bases, with 14 bases sitting between them. The CDR3 is 15 residues long. This CDR3 reads CASSFRQSKDQPQHF. CDR3 DNA sequence: TGTGCCAGCAGTTTTCGTCAGTCCAAGGATCAGCCCCAGCATTTT.

This sequence joins TRBV6-8 and TRBJ1-1; TRBD1 matches at 9 bases. CDR1 MNHGY and CDR2 SAAAGT come from the germline V gene. The CDR3 runs to 15 residues. V trimming: 6 bases; J trimming: 1 base; junction bases outside the gene matches: 6. The CDR3 protein is CASRDPGQGNTEAFF. CDR3 DNA: TGTGCCAGCAGGGATCCGGGACAGGGGAACACTGAAGCTTTCTTT.

This clonotype has a count of ten or more. The gene calls are TRBV2 and TRBJ2-2, with D perhaps TRBD1 or TRBD2 (6 bases each). The CDR3 loop spans 14 amino acids. Looked up from germline, CDR1 is SNHLY and CDR2 is FYNNEI. The V end was cut by 8 bases, the J end by 4 bases, with 14 bases between. The CDR3 loop reads CASAPGGPTGELFF. In nucleotides, the CDR3 is TGTGCCAGCGCCCCTGGGGGGCCCACCGGGGAGCTGTTTTTT.

This clonotype was recorded a few times. The CDR3 nucleotides read TGTGCCAGCAGCCGCGGGACAGGGTACGAGCAGTACTTC. This translates into CASSRGTGYEQYF. V gene TRBV5-6 combines with J gene TRBJ2-7; 9 bases line up with TRBD1. Germline CDR1 and CDR2: SGHDT and YYEEEE. Losses at the gene ends were 4 bases for V and 4 bases for J; bases not matched to a gene: 3. The CDR3 totals 13 residues.

A few counts support this clonotype. The chain joins TRBV2 to TRBJ2-1; D uncertain. The length of the CDR3 is 13 residues. Germline values: CDR1 SNHLY, CDR2 FYNNEI. Between the trimmed V and J ends, which lost 3 bases and 4 bases, there was a span of 7 bases. The CDR3 here is CASSEYRYNEQFF. The CDR3 bases are TGTGCCAGCAGTGAGTACCGTTACAATGAGCAGTTCTTC. Full variable domain (outside the CDR3, taken from reference TRBV2 and TRBJ2-1): EPEVTQTPSHQVTQMGQEVILRCVPISNHLYFYWYRQILGQKVEFLVSFYNNEISEKSEIFDDQFSVERPDGSNFTLKIRSTKLEDSAMYFCASSEYRYNEQFFGPGTRLTVL.

The CDR3 reads CASSIVGGLANEQFF. CDR3 in DNA: TGTGCCAGTAGTATAGTAGGAGGACTAGCCAATGAGCAGTTCTTC. The chain joins TRBV19 to TRBJ2-1; 8 bases are a match to TRBD2. CDR1 LNHDA and CDR2 SQIVND come from the germline V gene (reference sequence). J lost 6 bases, V lost 1 base, and 5 bases had no gene match. This CDR3 region has 15 residues.

This clonotype showed up many times. This chain connects TRBV12-3 or TRBV12-4 to TRBJ2-5; no clear D gene. Between the trimmed V and J ends, which lost 3 bases and 6 bases, there was a span of 5 bases. CDR3 length: 11 amino acids. This CDR3 is CASSLSQTQYF. The CDR3 coding sequence is TGTGCCAGCAGTTTGTCCCAGACCCAGTACTTC.

The genes are TRBV5-4 and TRBJ1-4, with 9 bases fitting TRBD1. With V trimmed by 4 bases and J by 4 bases, 5 bases remained unmatched. Germline V CDR1 and CDR2: SGHNT, YYREEE (reference sequence). CDR3 length: 15 residues. CDR3 DNA sequence: TGTGCCAGCAGCGCCGGGACAGGGAATAATGAAAAACTGTTTTTT. Residues: CASSAGTGNNEKLFF. The variable domain in full, with the rest retrieved from reference TRBV5-4 and TRBJ1-4, is ETGVTQSPTHLIKTRGQQVTLRCSSQSGHNTVSWYQQALGQGPQFIFQYYREEENGRGNFPPRFSGLQFPNYSSELNVNALELDDSALYLCASSAGTGNNEKLFFGSGTQLSVL.

Note on this clonotype: A much more abundant neighbour one base away suggests this may be a read error. The chain couples TRBV7-9 to TRBJ2-1, with D perhaps TRBD1 or TRBD2 (5 bases each). Germline CDR1 SEHNR, CDR2 FQNEAQ (reference sequence). The CDR3 is 15 residues long. This CDR3 is CASSWVSGGDNAQFF. The CDR3, as DNA: TGTGCCAGCAGCTGGGTTTCTGGGGGTGACAATGCGCAGTTCTTC.

Many counts were recorded for this clonotype. The chain joins TRBV7-2 to TRBJ2-1; TRBD1 matches at 8 bases. Trimming removed 2 bases from V and 7 bases from J; junction bases left unmatched: 10. CDR1 is SGHTA, CDR2 FQGNSA, per germline. The CDR3 has 16 residues. This chain's CDR3 is CASSLPKRTGLNEQFF. As DNA, the CDR3 is TGTGCCAGCAGCTTACCCAAAAGGACAGGGCTGAATGAGCAGTTCTTC.